This T cell receptor (beta chain) stems from a study of T cell responses to AZD1222 COVID-19 vaccine. Study-level information: Second doses that came at about 4 or about 12 weeks were put together. General observations from the study: Reportedly, nearly half of unique spike TCRs recognized epitopes outside B.1.351/B.1.1.7 mutations.

In the case of this clone: Its antigen is undetermined.

Repertoires were generated with immunoSEQ multiplex PCR, while TCRdb's copy carries only in-frame clones and drops some. The data show roughly 180,000 clones, roughly nine tenths seen once. The clonotype comes from an adult in good health. The input for sequencing was peripheral blood, taken on day 0 of AZD1222 vaccination.

DNA for the CDR3: TGTGCCACCAGTGGACAGGGCTCCCGCCTCGATGAGCAGTTCTTC. This gives the protein CATSGQGSRLDEQFF. The chain employs TRBV24-1 and TRBJ2-1; the match to TRBD1 covers 7 bases. Germline lookup yields CDR1 KGHDR and CDR2 SFDVKD. This CDR3 comprises 15 residues. After removal of 5 bases from V and 8 bases from J, the junction contained 11 bases not matched to a gene.